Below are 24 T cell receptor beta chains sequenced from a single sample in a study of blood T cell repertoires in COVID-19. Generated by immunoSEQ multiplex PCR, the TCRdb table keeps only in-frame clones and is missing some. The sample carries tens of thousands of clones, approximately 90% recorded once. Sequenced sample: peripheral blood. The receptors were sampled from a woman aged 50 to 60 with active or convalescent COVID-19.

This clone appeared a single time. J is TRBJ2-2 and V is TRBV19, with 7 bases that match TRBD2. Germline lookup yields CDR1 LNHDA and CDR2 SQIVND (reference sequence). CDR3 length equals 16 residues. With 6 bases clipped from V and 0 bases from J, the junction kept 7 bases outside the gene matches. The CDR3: CASRDGGGPNTGELFF. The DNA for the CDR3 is TGTGCCAGTAGGGACGGCGGGGGTCCGAACACCGGGGAGCTGTTTTTT.

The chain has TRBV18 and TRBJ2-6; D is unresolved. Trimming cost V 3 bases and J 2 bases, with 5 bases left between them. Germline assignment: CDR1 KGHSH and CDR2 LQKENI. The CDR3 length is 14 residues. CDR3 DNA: TGTGCCAGCTCACCTATAGCTGGGGCCAACGTCCTGACTTTC. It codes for CASSPIAGANVLTF.

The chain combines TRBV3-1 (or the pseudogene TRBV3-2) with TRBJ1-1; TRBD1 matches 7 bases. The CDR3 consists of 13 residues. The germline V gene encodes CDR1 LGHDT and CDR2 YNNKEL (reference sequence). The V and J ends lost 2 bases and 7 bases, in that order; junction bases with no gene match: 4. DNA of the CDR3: TGTGCCAGCAGCCAATGGGACAGAGGTGAAGCTTTCTTT. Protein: CASSQWDRGEAFF.

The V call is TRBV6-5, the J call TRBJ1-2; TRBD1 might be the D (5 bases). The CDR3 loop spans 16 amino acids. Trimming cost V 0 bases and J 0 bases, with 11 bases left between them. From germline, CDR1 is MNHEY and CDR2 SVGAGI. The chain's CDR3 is CASSYSGGTSNYGYTF. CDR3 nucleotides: TGTGCCAGCAGTTACTCGGGGGGGACTTCTAACTATGGCTACACCTTC.

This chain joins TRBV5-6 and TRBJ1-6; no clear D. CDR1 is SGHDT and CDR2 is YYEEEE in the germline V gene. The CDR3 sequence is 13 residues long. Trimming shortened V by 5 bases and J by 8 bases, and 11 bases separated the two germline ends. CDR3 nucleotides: TGTGCCAGCAGGGCCCCCTTCGATTCACCCCTCCACTTT. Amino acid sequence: CASRAPFDSPLHF.

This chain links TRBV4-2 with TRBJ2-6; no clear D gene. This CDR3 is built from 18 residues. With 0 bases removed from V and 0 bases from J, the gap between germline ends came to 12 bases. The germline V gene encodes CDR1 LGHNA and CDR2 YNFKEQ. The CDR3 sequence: CASSQEFRFGSGANVLTF. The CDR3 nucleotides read TGTGCCAGCAGCCAAGAATTTCGCTTCGGCTCTGGGGCCAACGTCCTGACTTTC.

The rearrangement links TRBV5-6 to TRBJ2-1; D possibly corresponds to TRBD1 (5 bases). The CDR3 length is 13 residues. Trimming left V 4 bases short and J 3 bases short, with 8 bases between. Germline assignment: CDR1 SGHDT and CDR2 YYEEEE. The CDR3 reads CASSGDSYNEQFF. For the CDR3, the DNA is TGTGCCAGCAGCGGTGACAGCTACAATGAGCAGTTCTTC.

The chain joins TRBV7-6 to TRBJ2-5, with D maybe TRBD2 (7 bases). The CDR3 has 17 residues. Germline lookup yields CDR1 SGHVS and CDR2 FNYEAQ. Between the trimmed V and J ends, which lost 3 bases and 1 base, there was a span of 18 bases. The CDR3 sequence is CASSLAPNGGLQETQYF. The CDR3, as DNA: TGTGCCAGCAGCTTGGCCCCTAACGGGGGGCTCCAAGAGACCCAGTACTTC.

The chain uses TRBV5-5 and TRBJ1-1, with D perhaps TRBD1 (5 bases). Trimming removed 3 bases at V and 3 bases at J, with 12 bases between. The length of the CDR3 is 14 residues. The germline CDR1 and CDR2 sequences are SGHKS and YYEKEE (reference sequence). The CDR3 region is CASSWLGGDTEAFF. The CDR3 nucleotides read TGTGCCAGCAGCTGGTTAGGAGGGGACACTGAAGCTTTCTTT.

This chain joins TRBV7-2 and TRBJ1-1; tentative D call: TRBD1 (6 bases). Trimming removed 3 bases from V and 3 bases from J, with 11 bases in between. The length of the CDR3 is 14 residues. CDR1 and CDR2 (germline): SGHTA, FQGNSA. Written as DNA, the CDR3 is TGTGCCAGCAGCTTGGGCACAGGGTACACTGAAGCTTTCTTT. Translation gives CASSLGTGYTEAFF.

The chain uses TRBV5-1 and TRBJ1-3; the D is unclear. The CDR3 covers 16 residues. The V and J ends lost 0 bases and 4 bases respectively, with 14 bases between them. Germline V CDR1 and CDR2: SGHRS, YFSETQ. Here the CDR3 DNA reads TGCGCCAGCAGCTTGGGGGAGGCACGTCTAGGAAACACCATATATTTT. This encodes CASSLGEARLGNTIYF.

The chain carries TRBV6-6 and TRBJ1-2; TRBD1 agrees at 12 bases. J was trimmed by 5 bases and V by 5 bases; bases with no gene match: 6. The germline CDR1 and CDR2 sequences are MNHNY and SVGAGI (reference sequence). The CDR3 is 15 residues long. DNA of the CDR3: TGTGCCAGCAGTCGGGACAGGGGGCGCGAGTATGGCTACACCTTC. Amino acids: CASSRDRGREYGYTF.

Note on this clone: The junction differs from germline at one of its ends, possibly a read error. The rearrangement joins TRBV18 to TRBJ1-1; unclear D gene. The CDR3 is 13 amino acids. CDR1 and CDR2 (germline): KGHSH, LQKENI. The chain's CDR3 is CKCGEGPNTEAFF. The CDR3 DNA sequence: TGCAAGTGCGGGGAGGGTCCGAACACTGAAGCTTTCTTT.

This CDR3 is CASRGRDRAYYGYTF. CDR3 nucleotides: TGTGCCAGCAGGGGGAGGGACAGGGCATACTATGGCTACACCTTC. The chain employs TRBV6-5 and TRBJ1-2; TRBD1 matches 9 bases. The ends lost 6 bases at V and 3 bases at J; junction bases unmatched: 8. The V gene's germline CDR1 is MNHEY and CDR2 SVGAGI. This CDR3 is 15 amino acids long.

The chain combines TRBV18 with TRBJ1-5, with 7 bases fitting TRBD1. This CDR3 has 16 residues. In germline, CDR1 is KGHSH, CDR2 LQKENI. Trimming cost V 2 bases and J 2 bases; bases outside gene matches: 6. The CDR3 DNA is TGTGCCAGCTCACCATATGAGGGGGCGGGCAATCAGCCCCAGCATTTT. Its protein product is CASSPYEGAGNQPQHF.

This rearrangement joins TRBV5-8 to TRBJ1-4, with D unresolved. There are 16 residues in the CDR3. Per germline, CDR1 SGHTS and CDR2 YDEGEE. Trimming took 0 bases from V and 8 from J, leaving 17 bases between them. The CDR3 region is CASSLEAGWVGEKLFF. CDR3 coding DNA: TGTGCCAGCAGCTTGGAGGCCGGTTGGGTCGGGGAAAAACTGTTTTTT.

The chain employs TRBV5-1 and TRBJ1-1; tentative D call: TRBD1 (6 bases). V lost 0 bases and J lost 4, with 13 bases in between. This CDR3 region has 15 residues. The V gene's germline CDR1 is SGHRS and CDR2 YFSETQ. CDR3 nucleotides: TGCGCCAGCAGCTTGGCCAGGGACATCGGCACTGAAGCTTTCTTT. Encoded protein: CASSLARDIGTEAFF.

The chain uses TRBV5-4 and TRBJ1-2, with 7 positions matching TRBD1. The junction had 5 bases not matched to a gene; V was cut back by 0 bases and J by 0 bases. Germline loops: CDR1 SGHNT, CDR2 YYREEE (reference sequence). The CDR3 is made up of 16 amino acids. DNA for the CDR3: TGTGCCAGCAGCTTGGCCAGACAGGGATCTAACTATGGCTACACCTTC. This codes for CASSLARQGSNYGYTF.

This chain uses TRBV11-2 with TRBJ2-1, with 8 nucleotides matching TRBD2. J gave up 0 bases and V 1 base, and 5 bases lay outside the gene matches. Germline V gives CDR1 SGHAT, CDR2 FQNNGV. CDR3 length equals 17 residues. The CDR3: CASSLAPGGSSYNEQFF. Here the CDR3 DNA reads TGTGCCAGCAGCTTAGCCCCGGGGGGGAGCTCCTACAATGAGCAGTTCTTC.

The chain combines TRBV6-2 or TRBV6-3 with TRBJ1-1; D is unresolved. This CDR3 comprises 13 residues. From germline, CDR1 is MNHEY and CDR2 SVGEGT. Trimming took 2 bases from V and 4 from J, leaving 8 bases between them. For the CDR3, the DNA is TGTGCCAGCAGTTACCGGGTGGGCACTGAAGCTTTCTTT. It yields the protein CASSYRVGTEAFF.

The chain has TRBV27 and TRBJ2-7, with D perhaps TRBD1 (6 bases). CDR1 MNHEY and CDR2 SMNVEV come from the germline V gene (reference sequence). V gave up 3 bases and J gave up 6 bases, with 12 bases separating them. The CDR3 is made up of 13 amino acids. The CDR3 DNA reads TGTGCCAGCAGTTTCAGGGGTGCGATCGAGCAGTACTTC. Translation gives CASSFRGAIEQYF.

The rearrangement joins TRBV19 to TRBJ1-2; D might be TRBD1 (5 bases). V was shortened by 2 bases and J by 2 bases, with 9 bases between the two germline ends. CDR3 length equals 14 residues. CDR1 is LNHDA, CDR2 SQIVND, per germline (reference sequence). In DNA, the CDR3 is TGTGCCAGTAGTATAACGGACATAAACTATGGCTACACCTTC. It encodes CASSITDINYGYTF. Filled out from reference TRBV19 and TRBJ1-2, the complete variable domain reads DGGITQSPKYLFRKEGQNVTLSCEQNLNHDAMYWYRQDPGQGLRLIYYSQIVNDFQKGDIAEGYSVSREKKESFPLTVTSAQKNPTAFYLCASSITDINYGYTFGSGTRLTVV.

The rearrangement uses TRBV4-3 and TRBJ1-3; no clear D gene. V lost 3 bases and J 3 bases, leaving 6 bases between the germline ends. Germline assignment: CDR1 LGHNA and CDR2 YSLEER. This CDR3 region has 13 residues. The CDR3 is CASSHTVGNTIYF. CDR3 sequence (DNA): TGCGCCAGCAGCCACACAGTTGGAAACACCATATATTTT.

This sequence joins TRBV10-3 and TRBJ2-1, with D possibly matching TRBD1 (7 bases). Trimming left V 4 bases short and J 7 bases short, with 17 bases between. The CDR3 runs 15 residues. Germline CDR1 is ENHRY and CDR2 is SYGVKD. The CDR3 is CAISAGGAGGNEQFF. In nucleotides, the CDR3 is TGTGCCATCAGTGCCGGCGGGGCAGGGGGGAATGAGCAGTTCTTC.